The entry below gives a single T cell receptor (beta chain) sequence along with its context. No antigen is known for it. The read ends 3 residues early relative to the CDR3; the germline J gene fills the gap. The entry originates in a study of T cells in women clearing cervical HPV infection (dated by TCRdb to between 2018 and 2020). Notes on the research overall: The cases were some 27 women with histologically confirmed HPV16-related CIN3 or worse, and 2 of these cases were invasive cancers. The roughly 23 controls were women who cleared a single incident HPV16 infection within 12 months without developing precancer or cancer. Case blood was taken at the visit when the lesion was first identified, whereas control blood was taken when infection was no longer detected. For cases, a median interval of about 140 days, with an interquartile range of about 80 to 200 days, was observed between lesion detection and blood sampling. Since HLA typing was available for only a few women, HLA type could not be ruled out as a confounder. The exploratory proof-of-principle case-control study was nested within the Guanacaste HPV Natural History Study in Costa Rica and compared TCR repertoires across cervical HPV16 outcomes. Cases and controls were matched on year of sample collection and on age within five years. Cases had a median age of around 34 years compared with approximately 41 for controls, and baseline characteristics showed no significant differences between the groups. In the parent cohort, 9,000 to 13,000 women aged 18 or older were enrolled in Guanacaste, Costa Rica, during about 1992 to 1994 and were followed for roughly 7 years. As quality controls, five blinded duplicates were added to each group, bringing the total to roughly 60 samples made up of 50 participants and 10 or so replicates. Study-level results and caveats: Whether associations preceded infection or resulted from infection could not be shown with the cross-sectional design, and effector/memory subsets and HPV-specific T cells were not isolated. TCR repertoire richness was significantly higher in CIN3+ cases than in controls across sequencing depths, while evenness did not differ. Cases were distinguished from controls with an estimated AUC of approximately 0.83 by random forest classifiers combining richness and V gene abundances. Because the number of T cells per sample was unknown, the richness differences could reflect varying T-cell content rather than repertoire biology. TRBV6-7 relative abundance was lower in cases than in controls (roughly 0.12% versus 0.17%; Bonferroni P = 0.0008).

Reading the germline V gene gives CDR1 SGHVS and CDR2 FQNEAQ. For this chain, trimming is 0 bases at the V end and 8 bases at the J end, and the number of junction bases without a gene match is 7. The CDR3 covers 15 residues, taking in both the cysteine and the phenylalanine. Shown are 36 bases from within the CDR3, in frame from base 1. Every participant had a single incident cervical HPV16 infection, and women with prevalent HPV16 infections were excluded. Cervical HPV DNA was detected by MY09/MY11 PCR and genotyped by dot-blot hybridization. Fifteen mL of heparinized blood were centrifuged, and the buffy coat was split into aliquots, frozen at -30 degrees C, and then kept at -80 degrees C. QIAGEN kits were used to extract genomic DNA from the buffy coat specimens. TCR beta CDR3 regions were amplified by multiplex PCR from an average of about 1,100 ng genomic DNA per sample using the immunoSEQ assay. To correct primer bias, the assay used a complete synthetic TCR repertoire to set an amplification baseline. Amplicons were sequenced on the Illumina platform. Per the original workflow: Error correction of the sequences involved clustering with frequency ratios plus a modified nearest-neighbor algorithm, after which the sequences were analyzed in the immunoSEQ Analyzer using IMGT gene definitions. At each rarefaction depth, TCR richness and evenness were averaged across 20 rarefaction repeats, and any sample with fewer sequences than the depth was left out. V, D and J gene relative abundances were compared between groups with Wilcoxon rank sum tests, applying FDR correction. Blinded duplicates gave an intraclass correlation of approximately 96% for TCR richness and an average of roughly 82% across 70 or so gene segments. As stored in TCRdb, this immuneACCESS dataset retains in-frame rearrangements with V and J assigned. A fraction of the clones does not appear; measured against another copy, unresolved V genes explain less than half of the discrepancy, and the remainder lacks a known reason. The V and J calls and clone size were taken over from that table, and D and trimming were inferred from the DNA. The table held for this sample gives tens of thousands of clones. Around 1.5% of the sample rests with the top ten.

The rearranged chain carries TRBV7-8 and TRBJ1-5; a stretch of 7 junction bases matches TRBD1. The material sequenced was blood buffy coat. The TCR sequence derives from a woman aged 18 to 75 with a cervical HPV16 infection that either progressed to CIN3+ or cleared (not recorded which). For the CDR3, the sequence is CASSLAGTEGKPQHF. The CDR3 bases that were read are TGTGCCAGCAGCTTAGCCGGGACAGAGGGTAAGCCC.